This T cell receptor (beta chain) was identified during a study of early T cells in non-severe SARS-CoV-2 infection. Overall study context: Unsorted whole-blood RNA was sequenced in bulk, leaving chains unpaired. Regarding the study as a whole: Lookups in VDJdb leaned toward anti-spike CD8 responses and missed private and CD4 specificities.

The CDR3 runs 15 residues. With 6 bases clipped from V and 6 bases from J, the junction kept 12 bases outside the gene matches. Germline CDR1 is MDHEN and CDR2 is SYDVKM. Researchers attached unique molecular identifiers to individual cDNA molecules. MiXCR, applied by TCRdb to the 5' RACE reads, yields one record per CDR3 protein. The profile shows more than 50,000 distinct CDR3 sequences, around 12% of them singletons. This clonotype occurred a few times. Its antigen remains unidentified. The receptor comes from an adult who was a healthcare worker with PCR-confirmed SARS-CoV-2 infection or an uninfected control (not recorded which). Input material: whole blood. The rearrangement joins TRBV28 to TRBJ1-2, with 8 bases that match TRBD1. DNA of the CDR3: TGTGCCAGCAGACGCCCCGGACAGGGCGGGAATGGCTACACCTTC. Protein sequence: CASRRPGQGGNGYTF.